This T cell receptor beta chain emerged from a study of cytomegalovirus exposure and HLA in healthy donors. Study overall: Within an early data release were around 80 million unique TCRs drawn from HLA-typed donors. For the approximately 390 genotyped donors, roughly 80% fell within the Caucasian-associated ancestry cluster. Notes on the study in general: About 87% or about 30% of the time was how often most TCR beta V segments were productive, according to an earlier analysis. Upon later analysis, TCR association rates were observed to vary by HLA locus, being highest for DRB1 and lowest for HLA-C.

Primers: 60 Vbeta forward and 13 Jbeta reverse. Sequenced by immunoSEQ multiplex PCR; TCRdb stores in-frame clones only, minus some. The repertoire holds over 95,000 clones, with 70% to 80% as singletons. This CDR3 is built from 14 residues. Unmatched junction bases numbered 6, after V lost 5 bases and J lost 5 bases. The germline CDR1 and CDR2 sequences are MNHEY and SVGAGI. Concerning this clone: What it binds is unknown.

The J gene is TRBJ2-5, the V gene TRBV6-5; 9 bases fit TRBD2. Material: PBMCs. This TCR derives from a female donor in good health and CMV-seronegative. The CDR3 is CASSAAGGRETQYF. The CDR3, as DNA: TGTGCCAGCAGTGCCGCGGGGGGGCGTGAGACCCAGTACTTC.